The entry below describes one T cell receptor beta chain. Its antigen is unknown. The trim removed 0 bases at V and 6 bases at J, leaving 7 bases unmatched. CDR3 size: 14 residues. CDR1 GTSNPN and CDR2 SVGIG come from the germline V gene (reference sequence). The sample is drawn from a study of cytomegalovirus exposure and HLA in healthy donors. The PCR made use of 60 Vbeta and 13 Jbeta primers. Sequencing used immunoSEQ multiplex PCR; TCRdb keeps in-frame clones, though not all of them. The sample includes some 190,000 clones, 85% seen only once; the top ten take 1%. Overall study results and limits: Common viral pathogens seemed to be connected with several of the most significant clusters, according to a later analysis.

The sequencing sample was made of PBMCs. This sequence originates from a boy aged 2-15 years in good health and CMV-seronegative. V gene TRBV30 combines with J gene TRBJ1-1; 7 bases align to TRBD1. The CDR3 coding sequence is TGTGCCTGGAGTGTAGGACAGGAAGACGCTGAAGCTTTCTTT. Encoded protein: CAWSVGQEDAEAFF.